These 31 T cell receptor beta chains were sequenced from one sample in a study of cytomegalovirus exposure and HLA in healthy donors. A multiplex PCR was run with 60 Vbeta primers and 13 Jbeta primers. Only in-frame clones appear in the TCRdb table, and some are missing; sequencing was by immunoSEQ multiplex PCR. The sample has 110,000 or so clones, 65% to 85% seen once; the top ten hold roughly 2.6%. Input material: PBMCs. The receptors were gathered from a woman in her late teens or twenties in good health and CMV-seronegative.

This clone was seen only a few times. The J gene is TRBJ2-5, the V gene TRBV5-6, with 7 bases identical to TRBD2. The CDR3 totals 18 residues. Germline CDR1 reads SGHDT; CDR2 reads YYEEEE. J was trimmed by 5 bases and V by 5 bases; bases with no gene match: 21. The CDR3 DNA reads as TGTGCCAGCAGGTCGTCAATCGTACTAGCGCTTCCCGCGGAGACCCAGTACTTC. Translating it yields CASRSSIVLALPAETQYF.

The chain carries TRBV28 and TRBJ1-1; 8 positions agree with TRBD1. Germline V lookup: CDR1 MDHEN, CDR2 SYDVKM. V lost 6 bases and J lost 8; bases outside the gene matches: 8. This CDR3 spans 13 amino acids. CDR3 residues: CASSLDRVNEAFF. CDR3 nucleotides: TGTGCCAGCAGCCTGGACAGGGTCAACGAAGCTTTCTTT.

This clone was detected only once. The J gene is TRBJ1-2, the V gene TRBV5-1, with D hard to call. The germline V gene encodes CDR1 SGHRS and CDR2 YFSETQ. Trimming pared 0 bases from V and 3 bases from J, leaving 9 bases between. CDR3 length: 14 amino acids. For the CDR3, the DNA is TGCGCCAGCAGCTTGGCCGGACTTTACTATGGCTACACCTTC. It codes for CASSLAGLYYGYTF.

The CDR3 loop is CASSDASGANVLTF. CDR3 DNA sequence: TGTGCCAGCAGTGATGCGTCAGGGGCCAACGTCCTGACTTTC. The chain combines TRBV25-1 with TRBJ2-6; D not certain. The CDR3 totals 14 residues. The V gene lost 3 bases and the J gene lost 4 bases, with 7 bases spanning the gap. Germline-derived CDR1 and CDR2 are MGHDK and SYGVNS.

The V call is TRBV5-4, the J call TRBJ1-1; D may be TRBD1 (6 bases). CDR1 is SGHNT and CDR2 is YYREEE in the germline V gene (reference sequence). This CDR3 spans 16 amino acids. V lost 4 bases, J lost 1 base, and 17 bases lay in between. This chain's CDR3 is CASSTRGGRRNTEAFF. The CDR3 region has the DNA TGTGCCAGCAGCACCCGGGGGGGGCGACGGAACACTGAAGCTTTCTTT.

There are a few counts of this clone. The chain carries TRBV6-1 and TRBJ2-5, with TRBD2 identical over 12 bases. The V gene end was trimmed by 6 bases and the J gene end by 5 bases; junction bases not matched to a gene: 4. The CDR3 contains 14 residues. The germline V gene has CDR1 MNHNS and CDR2 SASEGT. The CDR3 nucleotides are TGTGCCAGCAGAACTAGCGGGAGGTTGGAGACCCAGTACTTC. Its protein product is CASRTSGRLETQYF.

This clone was observed a single time. This chain uses TRBV28 with TRBJ2-5; the match to TRBD1 covers 10 bases. CDR1 is MDHEN, CDR2 SYDVKM, per germline. The J segment lost 4 bases and the V segment lost 4 bases, leaving 6 bases of the junction unmatched. The CDR3 loop spans 15 amino acids. DNA of the CDR3: TGTGCCAGCAGTTCGGGGACAGGGGTTGGAGAGACCCAGTACTTC. Protein: CASSSGTGVGETQYF.

J is TRBJ2-2 and V is TRBV30; 10 bases map to TRBD1. Trimming at V came to 7 bases and at J to 2 bases, leaving 4 bases not matched to a gene. This CDR3 has 14 amino acids. The V gene's germline CDR1 is GTSNPN and CDR2 SVGIG (reference sequence). The DNA for the CDR3 is TGTGCCTCCGACAGGGGGCGAAACACCGGGGAGCTGTTTTTT. This codes for CASDRGRNTGELFF.

The chain couples TRBV6-1 to TRBJ2-7; 12 nucleotides match TRBD2. The CDR3 has 15 residues. Germline V gene lookup returns CDR1 MNHNS and CDR2 SASEGT. V lost 3 bases, J lost 6 bases, and 6 bases stayed unmatched. CDR3 amino acids: CASSDLAGGPSEQYF. The DNA of the CDR3 is TGTGCCAGCAGTGACCTAGCGGGAGGGCCCTCCGAGCAGTACTTC.

This clone was found a few times. This chain joins TRBV4-1 and TRBJ1-4; D call uncertain. Trimming took off 4 bases at V and 0 bases at J, with 9 bases between the two ends. Germline CDR1 is MGHRA and CDR2 is YSYEKL. The CDR3 loop spans 15 amino acids. CDR3 sequence reads: CASSPSPATNEKLFF. CDR3 nucleotides: TGCGCCAGCAGCCCTTCCCCTGCAACTAATGAAAAACTGTTTTTT.

The chain joins TRBV11-2 to TRBJ1-1; TRBD1 might be the D (5 bases). The CDR3 totals 14 residues. Trimming removed 2 bases at V and 0 bases at J, with 7 bases between. Germline CDR1 is SGHAT and CDR2 is FQNNGV. The CDR3 protein is CASSLTGMNTEAFF. The CDR3 nucleotides are TGTGCCAGCAGCTTAACAGGCATGAACACTGAAGCTTTCTTT.

The rearrangement uses TRBV9 and TRBJ1-2; a weak D match, TRBD1 (6 bases). Germline CDR1 is SGDLS and CDR2 is YYNGEE. CDR3 size: 12 residues. V dropped 8 bases and J dropped 7 bases, with 15 bases sitting between them. CDR3 region: CASTSLQGGYTF. In nucleotides, the CDR3 is TGTGCCAGTACCTCCCTACAGGGTGGCTACACCTTC.

This CDR3 is CASSQDPRTGLSPLHF. CDR3 bases: TGTGCCAGCAGCCAAGATCCCCGGACAGGCCTTTCACCCCTCCACTTT. The chain recombines TRBV4-2 with TRBJ1-6; TRBD1 matches at 7 bases. The V and J ends lost 0 bases and 9 bases, in that order; junction bases with no gene match: 8. The CDR3 totals 16 residues. Germline CDR1 and CDR2: LGHNA and YNFKEQ.

This chain uses TRBV5-1 with TRBJ1-3; a possible D gene is TRBD1 (5 bases). The V and J ends lost 0 bases and 4 bases respectively, with 8 bases between them. From germline, CDR1 is SGHRS and CDR2 YFSETQ. This CDR3 contains 14 residues. CDR3 residues: CASSLAGRGNTIYF. The CDR3, as DNA: TGCGCCAGCAGCTTGGCAGGGCGAGGAAACACCATATATTTT.

This clone was seen a single time. The chain joins TRBV4-1 to TRBJ1-2; TRBD1 matches 10 bases. The CDR3 length is 16 residues. Germline V gene data show CDR1 as MGHRA and CDR2 as YSYEKL. J was trimmed by 7 bases and V by 7 bases; bases with no gene match: 15. Here the CDR3 DNA reads TGCGCCAGCACCCCCAGAACCGGGACAGGGGAGAGTGGCTACACCTTC. Protein: CASTPRTGTGESGYTF.

The rearrangement joins TRBV7-9 to TRBJ1-1, with TRBD1 identical over 7 bases. The CDR3 runs 16 residues. CDR1 is SEHNR, CDR2 FQNEAQ, per germline (reference sequence). V lost 5 bases to trimming and J lost 0 bases; unmatched junction nucleotides: 9. The DNA for the CDR3 is TGTGCCAGCAGCCCCCGGGAGGGGGCCTTGAACACTGAAGCTTTCTTT. Translation: CASSPREGALNTEAFF.

The CDR3: CASSLGTSGRATDTQYF. CDR3 in DNA: TGTGCCAGCTCCCTCGGGACTAGCGGGAGGGCCACAGATACGCAGTATTTT. This chain links TRBV18 with TRBJ2-3, with 16 nucleotides matching TRBD2. The CDR3 covers 17 residues. Germline loops: CDR1 KGHSH, CDR2 LQKENI. J was trimmed by 2 bases and V by 6 bases; bases with no gene match: 5.

The chain links TRBV5-1 to TRBJ1-5, with a tentative D call TRBD1 (6 bases). Germline CDR1 reads SGHRS; CDR2 reads YFSETQ. The germline V and J ends were trimmed by 6 bases and 0 bases, with 22 bases remaining between them. The CDR3 covers 18 residues. DNA of the CDR3: TGCGCCAGCAAATGGGATGACAGGTTGGGTTATAGCAATCAGCCCCAGCATTTT. Translation gives CASKWDDRLGYSNQPQHF.

The chain links TRBV6-1 to TRBJ2-5, with D perhaps TRBD2 (6 bases). V gave up 5 bases and J gave up 2 bases, with 15 bases separating them. CDR3 length: 15 residues. Germline V lookup: CDR1 MNHNS, CDR2 SASEGT. The CDR3 sequence is CASSLLGTPQETQYF. The CDR3 region has the DNA TGTGCCAGCAGTTTATTAGGGACTCCTCAAGAGACCCAGTACTTC.

This clone has a handful of counts. V and J are TRBV7-9 and TRBJ2-1, with D tentatively TRBD2 (6 bases). V was clipped by 5 bases and J by 9 bases, with 20 bases between them. The CDR3 is made up of 15 amino acids. Per germline, CDR1 SEHNR and CDR2 FQNEAQ (reference sequence). The CDR3 DNA sequence: TGTGCCAGCAGCCAGGGACCTGGGAGGAGCATTGAGCAGTTCTTC. Its protein is CASSQGPGRSIEQFF.

V gene TRBV7-9 combines with J gene TRBJ1-2; tentatively, D is TRBD1 (5 bases). V shed 2 bases and J shed 5 bases, with 9 bases lying between them. Germline V lookup: CDR1 SEHNR, CDR2 FQNEAQ (reference sequence). There are 13 residues in the CDR3. CDR3 in amino acids: CASSLTGSYGYTF. The CDR3 region has the DNA TGTGCCAGCAGCTTAACAGGTTCTTATGGCTACACCTTC.

The rearrangement joins TRBV29-1 to TRBJ2-3; D gene unclear. The CDR3 totals 15 residues. Trimming removed 1 base at V and 4 bases at J, with 15 bases between. The germline V gene encodes CDR1 SQVTM and CDR2 ANQGSEA. DNA of the CDR3: TGCAGCGTTGAAGGCCCAAGAAACCCGGCAGATACGCAGTATTTT. It is translated as CSVEGPRNPADTQYF.

The V gene is TRBV7-6, the J gene TRBJ1-2; the match to TRBD1 covers 7 bases. Germline V gene lookup returns CDR1 SGHVS and CDR2 FNYEAQ. The CDR3 is 13 residues long. Unmatched junction bases numbered 3, after V lost 5 bases and J lost 3 bases. CDR3 sequence (DNA): TGTGCCAGCAGCAACACAGGGGACTATGGCTACACCTTC. Amino acids: CASSNTGDYGYTF.

The chain uses TRBV7-2 and TRBJ2-7; TRBD2 matches at 13 bases. The CDR3 sequence is 16 residues long. Germline CDR1 is SGHTA and CDR2 is FQGNSA. V trimming: 5 bases; J trimming: 3 bases; junction bases outside the gene matches: 7. CDR3 amino acids: CASSPGLAGPNYEQYV. The CDR3 DNA follows: TGTGCCAGCAGCCCGGGACTAGCGGGGCCGAACTACGAGCAGTACGTC.

This sequence joins TRBV2 and TRBJ1-2, with no clear D. The V and J ends lost 6 bases and 5 bases respectively, with 10 bases between them. The CDR3 spans 12 residues. Per the germline V gene, CDR1 is SNHLY and CDR2 is FYNNEI. CDR3 nucleotide sequence: TGTGCCAGCAGCGGGATAAATTATGGCTACACCTTC. Amino acid sequence: CASSGINYGYTF.

The genes are TRBV7-2 and TRBJ2-7, with 10 bases fitting TRBD1. The germline V gene encodes CDR1 SGHTA and CDR2 FQGNSA. CDR3 length equals 13 residues. V was clipped by 5 bases and J by 4 bases; unmatched bases: 2. CDR3 DNA sequence: TGTGCCAGCAGCCGGGACAGGGGTTACGAGCAGTACGTC. Protein: CASSRDRGYEQYV.

As to this clone: The junction does not match germline at one end; this may be a read error. The chain joins TRBV2 to TRBJ2-1; a weak D match, TRBD2 (5 bases). Germline V lookup: CDR1 SNHLY, CDR2 FYNNEI. This CDR3 contains 13 residues. CDR3 region: CASRVGLPAASVF. The CDR3 DNA follows: TGTGCCAGCAGAGTTGGACTTCCCGCTGCATCGGTCTTC.

The chain has TRBV30 and TRBJ1-6, with a weak D call TRBD1 (5 bases). Germline CDR1 GTSNPN, CDR2 SVGIG (reference sequence). The V end was cut by 2 bases, the J end by 9 bases, with 11 bases between. CDR3 length equals 13 residues. The CDR3 nucleotides read TGTGCCTGGAGTCGCCAGGGAGGTTCACCCCTCCACTTT. Protein: CAWSRQGGSPLHF.

V gene TRBV27 combines with J gene TRBJ2-6, with 7 nucleotides matching TRBD1. Germline values: CDR1 MNHEY, CDR2 SMNVEV (reference sequence). The V segment lost 4 bases and the J segment 4 bases; nucleotides outside the gene matches: 7. CDR3 length equals 16 residues. CDR3 coding DNA: TGTGCCAGCAGTTCAATACAGGGGTCGGGGGCCAACGTCCTGACTTTC. Translated, it gives CASSSIQGSGANVLTF. The full variable domain, its missing parts supplied by reference TRBV27 and TRBJ2-6, is EAQVTQNPRYLITVTGKKLTVTCSQNMNHEYMSWYRQDPGLGLRQIYYSMNVEVTDKGDVPEGYKVSRKEKRNFPLILESPSPNQTSLYFCASSSIQGSGANVLTFGAGSRLTVL.

The chain is built from TRBV12-5 and TRBJ1-1; D uncertain. CDR1 and CDR2 from the germline V gene are LGHNT and FRNRAP. Trimming removed 7 bases from V and 3 bases from J, with 12 bases in between. CDR3 length: 13 amino acids. CDR3 residues: CASVSFPDTEAFF. The CDR3 DNA follows: TGTGCTAGTGTCTCCTTCCCGGACACTGAAGCTTTCTTT.

The rearrangement links TRBV2 to TRBJ2-2; D not resolved. Germline values: CDR1 SNHLY, CDR2 FYNNEI. Trimming removed 4 bases at V and 0 bases at J, with 9 bases between. The CDR3 has 15 residues. The CDR3 loop is CASSVDFSNTGELFF. DNA of the CDR3: TGTGCCAGCAGTGTCGACTTTTCGAACACCGGGGAGCTGTTTTTT.